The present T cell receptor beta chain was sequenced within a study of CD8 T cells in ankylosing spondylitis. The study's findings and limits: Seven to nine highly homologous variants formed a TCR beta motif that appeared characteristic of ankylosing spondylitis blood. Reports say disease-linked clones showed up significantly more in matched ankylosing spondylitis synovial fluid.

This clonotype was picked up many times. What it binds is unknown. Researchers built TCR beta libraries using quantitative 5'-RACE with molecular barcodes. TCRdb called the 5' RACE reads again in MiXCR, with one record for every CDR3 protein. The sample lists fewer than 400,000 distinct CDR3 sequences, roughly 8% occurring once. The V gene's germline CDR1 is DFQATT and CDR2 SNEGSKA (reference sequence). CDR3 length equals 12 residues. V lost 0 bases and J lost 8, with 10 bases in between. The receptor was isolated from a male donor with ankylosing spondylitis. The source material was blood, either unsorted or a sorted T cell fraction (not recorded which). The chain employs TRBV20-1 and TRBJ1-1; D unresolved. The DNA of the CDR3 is TGCAGTGCTAGAGATGTGGCGGGGGAAGCTTTCTTT. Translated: CSARDVAGEAFF.